The present TCR beta chain was sequenced within a study of blood T cells in healthy people across ages. Study overall: Capture via template switching afforded approximately one barcoded beta molecule per two T cells.

PCR was performed a second time for roughly 7 to 11 cycles using a sample-barcoded 5' primer and a J-beta primer mix. Every single cDNA molecule received a tag from a template-switch adaptor with 12 random nucleotides. TCRdb re-called the 5' RACE reads with MiXCR, one entry per CDR3 protein. Among fewer than 2,000,000 distinct CDR3 sequences, roughly 32% were seen once, and the ten largest hold roughly 10%. This clonotype was counted a few times. Its matching antigen is unknown. Isolation yielded PBMCs, at least 6.5 million per sample, in every case. The CDR3 has 16 residues. Per germline, CDR1 LNHNV and CDR2 YYDKDF (reference sequence). J gave up 4 bases and V 3 bases, and 9 bases lay outside the gene matches. Study findings and constraints: The study regarded diversity estimates from one million T cells as underestimates.

The rearrangement joins TRBV15 to TRBJ1-2, with 9 bases lining up with TRBD1. The clonotype was recovered from a young woman in good health. Source material: blood. DNA for the CDR3: TGTGCCACCAGCAGGAAACAGGGGGCTAATGGCTATGGCTACACCTTC. It yields the protein CATSRKQGANGYGYTF.